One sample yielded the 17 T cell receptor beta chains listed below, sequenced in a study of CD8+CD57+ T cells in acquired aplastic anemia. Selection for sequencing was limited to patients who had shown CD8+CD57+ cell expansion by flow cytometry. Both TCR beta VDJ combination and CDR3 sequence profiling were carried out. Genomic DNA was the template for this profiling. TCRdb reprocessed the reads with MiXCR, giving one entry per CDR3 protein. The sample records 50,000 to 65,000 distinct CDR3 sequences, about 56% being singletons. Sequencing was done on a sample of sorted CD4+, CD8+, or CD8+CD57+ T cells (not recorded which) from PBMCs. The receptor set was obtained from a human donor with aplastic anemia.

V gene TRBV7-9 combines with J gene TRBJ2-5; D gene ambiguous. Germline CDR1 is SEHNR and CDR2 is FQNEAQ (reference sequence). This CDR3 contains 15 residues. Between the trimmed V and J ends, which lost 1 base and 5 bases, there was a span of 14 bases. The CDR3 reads CASSLEGQSVETQYF. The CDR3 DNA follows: TGTGCCAGCAGCTTAGAAGGGCAGAGCGTCGAGACCCAGTACTTC.

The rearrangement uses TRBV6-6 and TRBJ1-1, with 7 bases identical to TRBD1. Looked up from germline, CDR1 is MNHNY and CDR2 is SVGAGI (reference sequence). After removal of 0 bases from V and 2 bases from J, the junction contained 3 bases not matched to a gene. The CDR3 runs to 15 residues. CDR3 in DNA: TGTGCCAGCAGTTACTCTGGACAGGTTAACACTGAAGCTTTCTTT. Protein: CASSYSGQVNTEAFF.

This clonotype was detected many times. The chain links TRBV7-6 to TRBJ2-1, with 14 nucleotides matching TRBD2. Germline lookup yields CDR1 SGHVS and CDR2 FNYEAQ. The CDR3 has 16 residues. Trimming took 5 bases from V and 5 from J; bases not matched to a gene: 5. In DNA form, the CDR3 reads TGTGCCAGCAGCCCTGGGACTAGCGGGGGCCACAATGAGCAGTTCTTC. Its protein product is CASSPGTSGGHNEQFF.

The CDR3 region has the DNA TGTGCCAGTAGAAGTGGAACCCCTCGCTACACCTTC. This codes for CASRSGTPRYTF. The J gene is TRBJ1-2, the V gene TRBV19; D gene unclear. Germline CDR1 LNHDA, CDR2 SQIVND (reference sequence). CDR3 length equals 12 residues. V lost 6 bases and J lost 9, with 14 bases in between. Full variable domain (rest looked up from reference TRBV19 and TRBJ1-2): DGGITQSPKYLFRKEGQNVTLSCEQNLNHDAMYWYRQDPGQGLRLIYYSQIVNDFQKGDIAEGYSVSREKKESFPLTVTSAQKNPTAFYLCASRSGTPRYTFGSGTRLTVV.

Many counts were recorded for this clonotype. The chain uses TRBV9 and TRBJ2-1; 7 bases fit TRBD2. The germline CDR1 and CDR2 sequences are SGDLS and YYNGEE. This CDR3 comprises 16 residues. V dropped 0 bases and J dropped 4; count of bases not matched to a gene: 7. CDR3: CASSVGLGGTYNEQFF. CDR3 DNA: TGTGCCAGCAGCGTAGGTTTGGGGGGGACGTACAATGAGCAGTTCTTC.

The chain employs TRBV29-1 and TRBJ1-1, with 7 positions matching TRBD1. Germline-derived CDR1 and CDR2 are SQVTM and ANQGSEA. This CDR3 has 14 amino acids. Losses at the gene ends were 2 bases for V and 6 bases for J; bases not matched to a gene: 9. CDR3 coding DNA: TGCAGCGTTGAATCGCACAGGGGAATCGCTGAAGCTTTCTTT. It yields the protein CSVESHRGIAEAFF.

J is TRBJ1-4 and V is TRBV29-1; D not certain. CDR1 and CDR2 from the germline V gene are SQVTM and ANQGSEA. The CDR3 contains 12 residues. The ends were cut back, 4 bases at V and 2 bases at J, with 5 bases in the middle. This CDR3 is CSVGATNEKLFF. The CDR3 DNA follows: TGCAGCGTTGGGGCGACTAATGAAAAACTGTTTTTT.

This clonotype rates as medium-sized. The CDR3 region has the DNA TGTGCCATCAGTGGGGCAGGGCAAGGCAATGGCTACACCTTC. Its translation: CAISGAGQGNGYTF. The V gene is TRBV10-3, the J gene TRBJ1-2; perhaps TRBD1 as D (5 bases). The CDR3 totals 14 residues. The V gene's germline CDR1 is ENHRY and CDR2 SYGVKD. The V gene lost 4 bases and the J gene lost 6 bases, with 15 bases spanning the gap.

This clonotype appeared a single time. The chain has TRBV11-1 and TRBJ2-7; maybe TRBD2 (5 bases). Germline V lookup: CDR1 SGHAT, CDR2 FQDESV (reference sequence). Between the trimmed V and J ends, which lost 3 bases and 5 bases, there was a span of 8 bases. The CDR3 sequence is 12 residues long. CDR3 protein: CASSFAGNEQYF. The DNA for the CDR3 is TGTGCCAGCAGCTTCGCCGGGAACGAGCAGTACTTC.

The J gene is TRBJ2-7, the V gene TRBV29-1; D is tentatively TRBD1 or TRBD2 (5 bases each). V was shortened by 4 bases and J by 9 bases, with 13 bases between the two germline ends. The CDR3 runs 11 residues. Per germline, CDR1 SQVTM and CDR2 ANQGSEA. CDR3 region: CSVGGREGQYF. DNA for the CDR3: TGCAGCGTTGGGGGGAGAGAGGGGCAGTACTTC.

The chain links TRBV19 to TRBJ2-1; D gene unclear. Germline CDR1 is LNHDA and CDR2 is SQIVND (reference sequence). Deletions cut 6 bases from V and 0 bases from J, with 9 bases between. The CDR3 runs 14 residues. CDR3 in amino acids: CASSGLSSYNEQFF. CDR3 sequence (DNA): TGTGCCAGTAGCGGGCTGAGCTCCTACAATGAGCAGTTCTTC.

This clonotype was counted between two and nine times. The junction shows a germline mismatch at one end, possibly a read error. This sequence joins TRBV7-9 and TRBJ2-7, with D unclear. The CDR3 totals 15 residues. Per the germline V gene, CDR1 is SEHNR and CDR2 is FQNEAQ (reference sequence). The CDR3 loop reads CTSSPELTPLVEQYF. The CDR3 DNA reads TGTACCAGCAGCCCCGAATTGACCCCCCTTGTGGAGCAGTACTTC.

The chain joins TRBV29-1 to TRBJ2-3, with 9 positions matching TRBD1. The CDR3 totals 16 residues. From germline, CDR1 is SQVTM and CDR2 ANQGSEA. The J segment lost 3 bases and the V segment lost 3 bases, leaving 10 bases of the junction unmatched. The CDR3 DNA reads TGCAGCGTTGAGAGGGGGACAGGGTTTGTGACAGATACGCAGTATTTT. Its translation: CSVERGTGFVTDTQYF.

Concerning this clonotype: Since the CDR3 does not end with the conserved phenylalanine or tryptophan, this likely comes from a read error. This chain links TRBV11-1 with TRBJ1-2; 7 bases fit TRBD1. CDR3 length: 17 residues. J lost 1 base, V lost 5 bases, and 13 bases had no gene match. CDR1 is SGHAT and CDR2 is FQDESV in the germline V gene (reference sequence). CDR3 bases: TGTGCCAGCAGCCTTACGGGACAGCCGACTTTTAACTATGGCTACACCCTC. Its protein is CASSLTGQPTFNYGYTL.

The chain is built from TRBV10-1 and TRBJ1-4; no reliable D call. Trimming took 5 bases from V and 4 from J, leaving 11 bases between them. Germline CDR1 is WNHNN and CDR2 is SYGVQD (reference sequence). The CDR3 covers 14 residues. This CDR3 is CASSNGRSNEKLFF. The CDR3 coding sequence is TGCGCCAGCAGTAATGGACGGAGTAATGAAAAACTGTTTTTT.

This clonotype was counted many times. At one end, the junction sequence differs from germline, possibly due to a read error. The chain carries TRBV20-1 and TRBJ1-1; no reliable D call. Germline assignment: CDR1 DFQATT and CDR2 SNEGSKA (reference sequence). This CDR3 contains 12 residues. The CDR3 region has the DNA TGCAGTGCCCCGGATACGAACATTGAAGCTTTCTTT. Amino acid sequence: CSAPDTNIEAFF.

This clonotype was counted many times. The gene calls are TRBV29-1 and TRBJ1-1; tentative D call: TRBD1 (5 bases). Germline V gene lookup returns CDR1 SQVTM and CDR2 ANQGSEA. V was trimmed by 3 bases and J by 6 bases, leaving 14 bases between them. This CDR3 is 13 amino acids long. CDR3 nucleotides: TGCAGCGTTGAGACGGGCAGGGACTCTGAAGCTTTCTTT. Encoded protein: CSVETGRDSEAFF.